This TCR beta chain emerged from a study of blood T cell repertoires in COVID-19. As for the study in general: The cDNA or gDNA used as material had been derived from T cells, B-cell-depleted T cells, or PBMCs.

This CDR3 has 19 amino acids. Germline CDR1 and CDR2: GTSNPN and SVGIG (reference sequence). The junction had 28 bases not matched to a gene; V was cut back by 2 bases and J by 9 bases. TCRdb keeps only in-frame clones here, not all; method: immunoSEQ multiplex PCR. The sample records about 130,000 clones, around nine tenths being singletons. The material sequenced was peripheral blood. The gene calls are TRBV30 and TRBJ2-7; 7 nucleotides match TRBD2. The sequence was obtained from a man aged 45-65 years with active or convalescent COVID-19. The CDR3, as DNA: TGTGCCTGGAGTACGGCAGGAGGGGAGCGGGGCCGCTTTCTTACGAGGCAGTACTTC. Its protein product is CAWSTAGGERGRFLTRQYF.